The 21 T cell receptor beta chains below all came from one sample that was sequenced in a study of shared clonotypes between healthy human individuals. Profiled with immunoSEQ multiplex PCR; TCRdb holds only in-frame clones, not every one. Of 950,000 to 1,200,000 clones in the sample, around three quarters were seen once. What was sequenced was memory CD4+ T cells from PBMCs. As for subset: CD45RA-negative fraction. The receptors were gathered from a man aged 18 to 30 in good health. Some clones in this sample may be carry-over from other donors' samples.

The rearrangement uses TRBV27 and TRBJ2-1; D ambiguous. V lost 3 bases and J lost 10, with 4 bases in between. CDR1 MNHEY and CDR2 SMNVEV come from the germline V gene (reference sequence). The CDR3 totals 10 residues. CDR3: CASSFREQFF. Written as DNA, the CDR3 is TGTGCCAGCAGTTTCAGGGAGCAGTTCTTC.

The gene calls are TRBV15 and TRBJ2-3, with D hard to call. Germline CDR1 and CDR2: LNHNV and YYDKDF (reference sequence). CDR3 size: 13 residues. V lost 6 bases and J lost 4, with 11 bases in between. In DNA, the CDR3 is TGTGCCACCAGGCTAGTTAGAGCAGATACGCAGTATTTT. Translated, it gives CATRLVRADTQYF. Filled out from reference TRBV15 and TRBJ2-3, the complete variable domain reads DAMVIQNPRYQVTQFGKPVTLSCSQTLNHNVMYWYQQKSSQAPKLLFHYYDKDFNNEADTPDNFQSRRPNTSFCFLDIRSPGLGDTAMYLCATRLVRADTQYFGPGTRLTVL.

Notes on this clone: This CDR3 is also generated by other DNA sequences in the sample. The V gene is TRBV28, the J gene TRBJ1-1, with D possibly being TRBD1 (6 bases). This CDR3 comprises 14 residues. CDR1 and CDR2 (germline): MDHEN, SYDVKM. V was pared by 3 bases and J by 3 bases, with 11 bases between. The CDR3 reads CASSLSRGDTEAFF. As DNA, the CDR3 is TGTGCCAGCAGTTTGTCCAGGGGCGACACTGAAGCTTTCTTT. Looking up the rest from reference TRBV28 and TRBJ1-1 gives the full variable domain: DVKVTQSSRYLVKRTGEKVFLECVQDMDHENMFWYRQDPGLGLRLIYFSYDVKMKEKGDIPEGYSVSREKKERFSLILESASTNQTSMYLCASSLSRGDTEAFFGQGTRLTVV.

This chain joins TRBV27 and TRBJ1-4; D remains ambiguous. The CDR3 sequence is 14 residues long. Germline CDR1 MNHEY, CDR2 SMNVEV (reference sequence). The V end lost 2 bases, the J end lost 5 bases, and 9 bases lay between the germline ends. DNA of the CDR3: TGTGCCAGCAGTTTAATCGACGGGAATGAAAAACTGTTTTTT. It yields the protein CASSLIDGNEKLFF.

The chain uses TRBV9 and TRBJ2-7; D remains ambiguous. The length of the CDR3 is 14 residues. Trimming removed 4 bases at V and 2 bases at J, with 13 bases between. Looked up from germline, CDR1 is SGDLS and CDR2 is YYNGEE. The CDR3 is CASSPEPGAYEQYF. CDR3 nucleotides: TGTGCCAGCAGCCCGGAACCAGGTGCCTACGAGCAGTACTTC.

CDR3 coding DNA: TGTGCCAGCAGCGAGGCCCTCATAGGGGAGCAGTACTTC. It translates to CASSEALIGEQYF. The J gene is TRBJ2-7, the V gene TRBV9; D is ambiguous. The CDR3 contains 13 residues. Germline V CDR1 and CDR2: SGDLS, YYNGEE. V gave up 3 bases and J gave up 7 bases, with 14 bases separating them.

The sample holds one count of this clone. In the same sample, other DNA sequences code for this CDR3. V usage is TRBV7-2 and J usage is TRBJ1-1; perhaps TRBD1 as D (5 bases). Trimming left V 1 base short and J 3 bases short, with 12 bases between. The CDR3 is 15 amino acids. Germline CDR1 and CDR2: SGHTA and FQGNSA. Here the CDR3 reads CASSLVGGGDTEAFF. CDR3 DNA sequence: TGTGCCAGCAGCTTAGTAGGTGGAGGGGACACTGAAGCTTTCTTT.

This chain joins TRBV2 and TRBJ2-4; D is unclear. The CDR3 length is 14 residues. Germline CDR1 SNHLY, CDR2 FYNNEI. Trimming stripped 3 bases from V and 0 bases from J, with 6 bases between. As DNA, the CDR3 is TGTGCCAGCAGTGAGGAACTAGCCAAAAACATTCAGTACTTC. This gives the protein CASSEELAKNIQYF.

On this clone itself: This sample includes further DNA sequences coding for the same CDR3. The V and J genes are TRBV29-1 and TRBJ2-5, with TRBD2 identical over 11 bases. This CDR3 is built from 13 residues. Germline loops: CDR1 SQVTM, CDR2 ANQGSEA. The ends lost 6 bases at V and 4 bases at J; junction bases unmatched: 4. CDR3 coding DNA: TGCAGCGTAGTAGCGGGAGGGGGAGAGACCCAGTACTTC. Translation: CSVVAGGGETQYF.

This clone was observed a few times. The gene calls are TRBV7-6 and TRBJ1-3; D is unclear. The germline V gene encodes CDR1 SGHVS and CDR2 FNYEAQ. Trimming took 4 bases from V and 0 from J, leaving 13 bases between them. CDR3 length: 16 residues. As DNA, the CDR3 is TGTGCCAGCAGCTGGTTGGTTCGGGGCTCTGGAAACACCATATATTTT. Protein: CASSWLVRGSGNTIYF.

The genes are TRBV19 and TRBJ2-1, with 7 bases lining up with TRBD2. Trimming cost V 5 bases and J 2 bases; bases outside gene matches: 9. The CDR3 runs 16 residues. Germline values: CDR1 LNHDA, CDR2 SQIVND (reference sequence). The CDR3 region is CASSEMPSGAYNEQFF. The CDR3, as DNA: TGTGCCAGTAGTGAGATGCCTAGCGGAGCCTACAATGAGCAGTTCTTC.

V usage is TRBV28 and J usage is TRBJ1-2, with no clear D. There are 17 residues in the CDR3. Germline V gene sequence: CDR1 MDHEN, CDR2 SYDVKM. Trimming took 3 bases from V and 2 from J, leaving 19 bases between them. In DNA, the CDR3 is TGTGCCAGCAGTTTGTTAGTTCTGGGAGTGGCCAACTATGGCTACACCTTC. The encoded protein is CASSLLVLGVANYGYTF.

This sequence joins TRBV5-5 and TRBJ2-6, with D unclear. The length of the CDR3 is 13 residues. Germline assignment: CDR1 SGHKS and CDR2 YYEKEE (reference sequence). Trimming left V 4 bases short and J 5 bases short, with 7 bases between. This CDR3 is CASSRDRANVLTF. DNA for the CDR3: TGTGCCAGCAGCCGTGACAGGGCCAACGTCCTGACTTTC.

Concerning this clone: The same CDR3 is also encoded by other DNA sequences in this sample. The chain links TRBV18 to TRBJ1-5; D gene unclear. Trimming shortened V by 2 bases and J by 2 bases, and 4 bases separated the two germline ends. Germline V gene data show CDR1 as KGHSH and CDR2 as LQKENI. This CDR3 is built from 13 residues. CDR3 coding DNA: TGTGCCAGCTCACCATCCGGCAATCAGCCCCAGCATTTT. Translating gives CASSPSGNQPQHF.

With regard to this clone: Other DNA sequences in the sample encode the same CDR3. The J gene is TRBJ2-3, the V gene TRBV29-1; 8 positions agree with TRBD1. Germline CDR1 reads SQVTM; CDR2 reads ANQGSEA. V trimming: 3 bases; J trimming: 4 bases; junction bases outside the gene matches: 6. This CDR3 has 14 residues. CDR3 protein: CSVDQGARADTQYF. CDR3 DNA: TGCAGCGTTGACCAGGGGGCCCGCGCAGATACGCAGTATTTT.

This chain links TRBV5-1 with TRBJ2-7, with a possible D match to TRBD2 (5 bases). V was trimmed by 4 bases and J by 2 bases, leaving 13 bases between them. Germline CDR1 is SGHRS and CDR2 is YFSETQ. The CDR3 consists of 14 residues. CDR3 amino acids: CASSPLPGTYEQYF. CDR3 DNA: TGCGCCAGCAGCCCCTTGCCGGGGACCTACGAGCAGTACTTC. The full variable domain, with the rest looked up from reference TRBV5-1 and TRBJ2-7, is KAGVTQTPRYLIKTRGQQVTLSCSPISGHRSVSWYQQTPGQGLQFLFEYFSETQRNKGNFPGRFSGRQFSNSRSEMNVSTLELGDSALYLCASSPLPGTYEQYFGPGTRLTVT.

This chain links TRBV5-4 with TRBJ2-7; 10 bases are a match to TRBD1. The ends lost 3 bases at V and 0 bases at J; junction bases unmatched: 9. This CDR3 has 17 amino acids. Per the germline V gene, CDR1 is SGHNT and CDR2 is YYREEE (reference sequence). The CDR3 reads CASSSGQGRKDSYEQYF. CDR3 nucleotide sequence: TGTGCCAGCAGCTCGGGACAGGGGCGAAAGGACTCCTACGAGCAGTACTTC.

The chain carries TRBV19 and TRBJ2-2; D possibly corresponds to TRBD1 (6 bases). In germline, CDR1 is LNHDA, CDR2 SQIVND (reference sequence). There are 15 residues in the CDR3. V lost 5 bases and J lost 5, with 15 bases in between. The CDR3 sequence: CASSVGAYRTGELFF. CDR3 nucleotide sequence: TGTGCCAGTAGTGTGGGGGCTTACAGGACCGGGGAGCTGTTTTTT.

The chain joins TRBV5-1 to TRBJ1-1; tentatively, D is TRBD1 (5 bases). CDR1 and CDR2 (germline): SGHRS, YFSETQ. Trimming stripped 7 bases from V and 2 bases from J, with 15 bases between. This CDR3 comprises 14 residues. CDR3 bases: TGCGCCAGCTGTCCTGGACAAGGAAACACTGAAGCTTTCTTT. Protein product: CASCPGQGNTEAFF.

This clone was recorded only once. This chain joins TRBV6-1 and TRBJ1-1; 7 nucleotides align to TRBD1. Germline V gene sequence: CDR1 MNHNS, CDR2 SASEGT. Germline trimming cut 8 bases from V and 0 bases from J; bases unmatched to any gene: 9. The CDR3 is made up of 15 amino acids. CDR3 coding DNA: TGTGCCAGCTGCAGGGACAGCCTTATGAACACTGAAGCTTTCTTT. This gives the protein CASCRDSLMNTEAFF.

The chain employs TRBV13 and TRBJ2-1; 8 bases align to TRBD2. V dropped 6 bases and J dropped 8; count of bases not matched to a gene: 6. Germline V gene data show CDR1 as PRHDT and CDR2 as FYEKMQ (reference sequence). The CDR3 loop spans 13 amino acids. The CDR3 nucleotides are TGTGCCAGCAGTCGGGGGGGTCCCGATGAGCAGTTCTTC. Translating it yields CASSRGGPDEQFF.